Following are 23 T cell receptor beta chains from one sample sequenced in a study of response to subunit inactivated influenza vaccine. TCRdb processed the RT-PCR reads anew with MiXCR; each CDR3 protein has one entry. The sample shows about 570,000 distinct CDR3 sequences, about 11% of them seen only once. The data also belong to a second study, concerning T cells expressing NK-cell markers. That study reports: TCR beta libraries carry UMIs added by 5'RACE template switching.

The specimen was PBMCs from blood, collected on the day of vaccination. The receptors were sampled from a man in his fifties who received an inactivated influenza vaccine.

This clonotype was recorded a few times. The chain has TRBV24-1 and TRBJ2-7; D is ambiguous. V was shortened by 3 bases and J by 6 bases, with 11 bases between the two germline ends. CDR1 is KGHDR, CDR2 SFDVKD, per germline. The CDR3 loop spans 13 amino acids. Here the CDR3 DNA reads TGTGCCACCAGTGATAGGTTTGATGGCGAGCAGTACTTC. Translating gives CATSDRFDGEQYF.

In its sample, this clonotype was seen a few times. The J gene is TRBJ2-2, the V gene TRBV5-1; D perhaps matches TRBD1 (6 bases). Trimming cost V 4 bases and J 0 bases, with 16 bases left between them. Germline values: CDR1 SGHRS, CDR2 YFSETQ. The CDR3 is made up of 17 amino acids. The CDR3 DNA follows: TGCGCCAGCAGCCTAGGGGGAGCCTCTACGAACACCGGGGAGCTGTTTTTT. Encoded protein: CASSLGGASTNTGELFF. Variable domain in full (rest from reference TRBV5-1 and TRBJ2-2): KAGVTQTPRYLIKTRGQQVTLSCSPISGHRSVSWYQQTPGQGLQFLFEYFSETQRNKGNFPGRFSGRQFSNSRSEMNVSTLELGDSALYLCASSLGGASTNTGELFFGEGSRLTVL.

This clonotype was counted between two and nine times. The chain combines TRBV5-1 with TRBJ2-3; 12 nucleotides match TRBD2. The CDR3 extends over 17 amino acids. Losses at the gene ends were 0 bases for V and 1 base for J; bases not matched to a gene: 3. CDR1 is SGHRS, CDR2 YFSETQ, per germline. DNA for the CDR3: TGCGCCAGCAGCTTGGTGTGGACTAGCGGGGGCACAGATACGCAGTATTTT. It encodes CASSLVWTSGGTDTQYF.

This clonotype occurred a few times. The chain couples TRBV25-1 to TRBJ1-2; D is unclear. Trimming left V 3 bases short and J 2 bases short, with 10 bases between. The CDR3 consists of 14 residues. Per the germline V gene, CDR1 is MGHDK and CDR2 is SYGVNS. CDR3 amino acids: CASSDRTENYGYTF. CDR3 in DNA: TGTGCCAGCAGTGATAGGACTGAAAACTATGGCTACACCTTC.

V and J are TRBV6-2 or TRBV6-3 and TRBJ1-2; D gene uncertain. Germline CDR1 is MNHEY and CDR2 is SVGEGT. This CDR3 region has 16 residues. Trimming removed 2 bases from V and 5 bases from J, with 18 bases in between. CDR3 nucleotides: TGTGCCAGCAGTTACGGGTACTCACCAGATTTATATGGCTACACCTTC. This translates into CASSYGYSPDLYGYTF.

The gene calls are TRBV5-1 and TRBJ2-7; D is uncertain. The CDR3 extends over 15 amino acids. Trimming took off 4 bases at V and 1 base at J, with 15 bases between the two ends. Germline V gene sequence: CDR1 SGHRS, CDR2 YFSETQ. Here the CDR3 reads CASSATAPTSYEQYF. CDR3 sequence (DNA): TGCGCCAGCAGCGCAACAGCACCCACTTCCTACGAGCAGTACTTC.

This clonotype was recorded a few times. The chain couples TRBV5-1 to TRBJ1-1, with 7 positions matching TRBD1. Germline V gene lookup returns CDR1 SGHRS and CDR2 YFSETQ. The CDR3 has 16 residues. With 1 base clipped from V and 4 bases from J, the junction kept 10 bases outside the gene matches. The CDR3 here is CASSLLSGTVGTEAFF. CDR3 DNA sequence: TGCGCCAGCAGCTTGCTATCCGGGACAGTGGGCACTGAAGCTTTCTTT.

The chain is built from TRBV6-1 and TRBJ1-5; 7 nucleotides match TRBD1. The CDR3 is 14 residues long. Germline trimming cut 6 bases from V and 7 bases from J; bases unmatched to any gene: 9. In germline, CDR1 is MNHNS, CDR2 SASEGT. CDR3 sequence reads: CASRTGQVGQPQHF. CDR3 coding DNA: TGTGCCAGCAGAACCGGACAGGTTGGACAGCCCCAGCATTTT.

This clonotype has at least ten counts. The chain is built from TRBV12-3 or TRBV12-4 and TRBJ1-1; D is possibly TRBD1 (5 bases). The CDR3 consists of 15 residues. V was trimmed by 3 bases and J by 0 bases, leaving 11 bases between them. CDR3 DNA: TGTGCCAGCAGTTTGGCAGGGCTGCTGAACACTGAAGCTTTCTTT. This gives the protein CASSLAGLLNTEAFF.

Only a few counts were recorded for this clonotype. The chain uses TRBV7-2 and TRBJ2-2; TRBD1 is a possible D gene (6 bases). V dropped 6 bases and J dropped 7 bases, with 12 bases sitting between them. The CDR3 covers 13 residues. Germline V CDR1 and CDR2: SGHTA, FQGNSA. Here the CDR3 reads CASSRGKGGELFF. The CDR3 nucleotides are TGTGCCAGCAGTAGGGGGAAAGGCGGGGAGCTGTTTTTT.

This sequence joins TRBV7-9 and TRBJ2-3, with D tentatively TRBD2 (6 bases). Germline CDR1 and CDR2: SEHNR and FQNEAQ (reference sequence). Trimming stripped 4 bases from V and 8 bases from J, with 25 bases between. The CDR3 length is 17 residues. CDR3 protein: CASSSAGRLGLLSTQYF. DNA for the CDR3: TGTGCCAGCAGCTCCGCCGGTCGACTAGGGCTTCTGAGTACGCAGTATTTT.

This clonotype was counted a few times. The chain carries TRBV3-1 and TRBJ2-7; no clear D. Germline loops: CDR1 LGHDT, CDR2 YNNKEL (reference sequence). V gave up 0 bases and J gave up 3 bases, with 9 bases separating them. The CDR3 length is 14 residues. The DNA of the CDR3 is TGTGCCAGCAGCCAAGATTTCGTCGGCTACGAGCAGTACTTC. Translated: CASSQDFVGYEQYF.

This clonotype was observed a handful of times. The chain joins TRBV6-5 to TRBJ2-7; D remains unclear. CDR1 is MNHEY, CDR2 SVGAGI, per germline. The CDR3 covers 15 residues. V gave up 0 bases and J gave up 0 bases, with 9 bases separating them. The CDR3 sequence is CASSYSARSSYEQYF. In DNA, the CDR3 is TGTGCCAGCAGTTACTCGGCCAGGAGCTCCTACGAGCAGTACTTC.

The table lists this clonotype with many counts. The V call is TRBV12-3 or TRBV12-4, the J call TRBJ2-4, with TRBD2 identical over 14 bases. Trimming took 3 bases from V and 7 from J; bases not matched to a gene: 5. The CDR3 sequence is 16 residues long. The CDR3 DNA sequence: TGTGCCAGCAGTTTGGGGACTAGCGGGGGAAGGAACATTCAGTACTTC. It specifies CASSLGTSGGRNIQYF.

This clonotype came up many times. CDR3 amino acids: CASRLGEGNYGYTF. CDR3 bases: TGTGCCAGCAGACTAGGGGAGGGTAACTATGGCTACACCTTC. V and J are TRBV5-6 and TRBJ1-2; D perhaps matches TRBD1 (5 bases). The CDR3 loop spans 14 amino acids. V was cut by 5 bases and J by 1 base, with 12 bases left in between. Germline CDR1 reads SGHDT; CDR2 reads YYEEEE. The full variable domain, in which reference TRBV5-6 and TRBJ1-2 provide the parts outside the CDR3, is DAGVTQSPTHLIKTRGQQVTLRCSPKSGHDTVSWYQQALGQGPQFIFQYYEEEERQRGNFPDRFSGHQFPNYSSELNVNALLLGDSALYLCASRLGEGNYGYTFGSGTRLTVV.

J is TRBJ2-3 and V is TRBV7-8; D ambiguous. The CDR3 covers 13 residues. Trimming stripped 1 base from V and 6 bases from J, with 8 bases between. Per the germline V gene, CDR1 is SGHVS and CDR2 is FQNEAQ. CDR3 amino acids: CASSLVDPDTQYF. DNA of the CDR3: TGTGCCAGCAGCTTAGTAGATCCGGATACGCAGTATTTT.

CDR3 in amino acids: CASRRNPTSTSYNEQFF. CDR3 nucleotides: TGCGCCAGCAGGCGCAACCCGACTAGCACCTCCTACAATGAGCAGTTCTTC. The chain recombines TRBV4-1 with TRBJ2-1; 7 bases line up with TRBD2. The CDR3 has 17 amino acids. Germline V gene sequence: CDR1 MGHRA, CDR2 YSYEKL. V lost 6 bases to trimming and J lost 0 bases; unmatched junction nucleotides: 11.

J is TRBJ2-4 and V is TRBV25-1, with D perhaps TRBD1 or TRBD2 (5 bases each). Germline loops: CDR1 MGHDK, CDR2 SYGVNS. CDR3 size: 17 residues. Trimming cost V 7 bases and J 0 bases, with 19 bases left between them. The CDR3 nucleotides are TGTGCCAGCACCGGGGCGGGTTCAAACATAGCCAAAAACATTCAGTACTTC. Its translation: CASTGAGSNIAKNIQYF.

In its sample, this clonotype was seen many times. The chain has TRBV12-3 or TRBV12-4 and TRBJ2-2, with 12 positions matching TRBD2. CDR3 length: 16 residues. Germline trimming cut 5 bases from V and 4 bases from J; bases unmatched to any gene: 5. The CDR3 DNA is TGTGCCAGCAGTCTCGGACTAGCGGGATTCACCGGGGAGCTGTTTTTT. Translated: CASSLGLAGFTGELFF.

This clonotype was seen more than once but under ten times. The V and J genes are TRBV28 and TRBJ2-7; 10 nucleotides line up with TRBD1. CDR3 size: 16 residues. Germline CDR1 and CDR2: MDHEN and SYDVKM. V lost 6 bases, J lost 6 bases, and 14 bases stayed unmatched. The CDR3 DNA is TGTGCCAGCAGCCTCTTCCCCGGGACAGGGGTTGGCGAGCAGTACTTC. Translating gives CASSLFPGTGVGEQYF.

This rearrangement joins TRBV7-2 to TRBJ2-5; 10 bases align to TRBD1. This CDR3 is built from 14 residues. Trimming took 3 bases from V and 6 from J; bases not matched to a gene: 4. Germline V gene sequence: CDR1 SGHTA, CDR2 FQGNSA. As DNA, the CDR3 is TGTGCCAGCAGCTTTGGGGACAGGGGAAAGACCCAGTACTTC. It encodes CASSFGDRGKTQYF. Full variable domain (missing parts from reference TRBV7-2 and TRBJ2-5): GAGVSQSPSNKVTEKGKDVELRCDPISGHTALYWYRQSLGQGLEFLIYFQGNSAPDKSGLPSDRFSAERTGGSVSTLTIQRTQQEDSAVYLCASSFGDRGKTQYFGPGTRLLVL.

This sequence joins TRBV9 and TRBJ2-3, with unresolved D. CDR3 length equals 15 residues. Germline V CDR1 and CDR2: SGDLS, YYNGEE. The V gene lost 0 bases and the J gene lost 3 bases, with 11 bases spanning the gap. CDR3 region: CASSVAFRATDTQYF. The DNA of the CDR3 is TGTGCCAGCAGCGTAGCCTTCCGAGCAACAGATACGCAGTATTTT.

This clonotype came up many times. The chain is built from TRBV12-3 or TRBV12-4 and TRBJ2-2; D is undetermined. Trimming stripped 4 bases from V and 9 bases from J, with 9 bases between. This CDR3 comprises 12 residues. CDR3 sequence reads: CASSSGNWELFF. In nucleotides, the CDR3 is TGTGCCAGCAGTTCAGGCAATTGGGAGCTGTTTTTT.